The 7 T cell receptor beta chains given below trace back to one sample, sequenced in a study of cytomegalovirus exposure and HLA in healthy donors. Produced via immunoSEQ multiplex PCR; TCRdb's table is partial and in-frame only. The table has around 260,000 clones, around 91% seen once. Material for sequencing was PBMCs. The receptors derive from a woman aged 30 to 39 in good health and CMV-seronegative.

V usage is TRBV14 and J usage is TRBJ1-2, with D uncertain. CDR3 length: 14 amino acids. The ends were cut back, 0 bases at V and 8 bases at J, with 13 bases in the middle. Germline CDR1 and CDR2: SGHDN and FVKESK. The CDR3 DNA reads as TGTGCCAGCAGCCAAGATCTTGGGTTCGACGGCTACACCTTC. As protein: CASSQDLGFDGYTF.

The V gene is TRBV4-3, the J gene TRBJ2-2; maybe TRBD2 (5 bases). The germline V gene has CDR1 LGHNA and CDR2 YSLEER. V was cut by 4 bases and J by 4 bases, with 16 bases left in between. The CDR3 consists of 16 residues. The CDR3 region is CASSPDWARGTGELFF. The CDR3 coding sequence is TGCGCCAGCAGCCCTGATTGGGCTCGGGGCACCGGGGAGCTGTTTTTT.

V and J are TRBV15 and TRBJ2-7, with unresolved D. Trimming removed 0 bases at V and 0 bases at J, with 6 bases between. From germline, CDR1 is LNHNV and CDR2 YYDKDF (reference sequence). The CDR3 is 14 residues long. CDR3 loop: CATSRESTSYEQYF. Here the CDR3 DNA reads TGTGCCACCAGCAGAGAGTCGACCTCCTACGAGCAGTACTTC.

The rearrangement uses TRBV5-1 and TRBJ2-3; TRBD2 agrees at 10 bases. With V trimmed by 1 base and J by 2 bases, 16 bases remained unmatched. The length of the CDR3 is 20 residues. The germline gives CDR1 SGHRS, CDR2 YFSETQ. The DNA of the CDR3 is TGCGCCAGCAGCTTGACGGCCGTTGCAGCGGGAGGGGGACTCACAGATACGCAGTATTTT. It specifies CASSLTAVAAGGGLTDTQYF.

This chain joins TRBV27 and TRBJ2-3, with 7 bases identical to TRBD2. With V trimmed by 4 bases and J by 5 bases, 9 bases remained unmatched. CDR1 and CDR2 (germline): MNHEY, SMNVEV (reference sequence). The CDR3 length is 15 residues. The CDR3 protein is CASSYQGGSGDTQYF. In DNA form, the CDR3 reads TGTGCCAGCAGTTATCAGGGCGGGAGCGGAGATACGCAGTATTTT.

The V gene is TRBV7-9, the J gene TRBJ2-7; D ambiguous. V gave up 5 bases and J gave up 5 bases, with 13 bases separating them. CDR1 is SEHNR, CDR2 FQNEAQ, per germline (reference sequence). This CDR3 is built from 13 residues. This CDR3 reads CASSLSLRNEQYF. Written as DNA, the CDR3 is TGTGCCAGCAGCCTCTCCCTGCGGAACGAGCAGTACTTC.

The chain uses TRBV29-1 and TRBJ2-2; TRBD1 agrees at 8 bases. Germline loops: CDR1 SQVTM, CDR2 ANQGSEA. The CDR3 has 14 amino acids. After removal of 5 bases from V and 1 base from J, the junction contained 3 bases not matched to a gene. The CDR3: CSVPGTGNTGELFF. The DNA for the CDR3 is TGCAGCGTTCCCGGGACAGGGAACACCGGGGAGCTGTTTTTT.